This T cell receptor (beta chain) was sequenced for a study of blood T cell repertoires in COVID-19. Looking at the study overall: Whether acute or convalescent, the COVID-19 samples came from the United States, Italy and Spain.

The CDR3 runs to 15 residues. The germline V gene encodes CDR1 KGHSH and CDR2 LQKENI. The V and J ends lost 5 bases and 5 bases respectively, with 18 bases between them. Assay: immunoSEQ multiplex PCR; the TCRdb copy retains only in-frame clones and omits some. Here the sample spans 180,000 or so clones, almost 85% being singletons. This chain connects TRBV18 to TRBJ2-5; unclear D gene. Sample: peripheral blood. The receptor comes from a man aged 35-49 years who had recovered from COVID-19. CDR3: CASSTLGWPRETQYF. The CDR3 DNA is TGTGCCAGCTCAACCCTGGGCTGGCCCCGGGAGACCCAGTACTTC. Combining the CDR3 with reference TRBV18 and TRBJ2-5 gives the whole variable domain NAGVMQNPRHLVRRRGQEARLRCSPMKGHSHVYWYRQLPEEGLKFMVYLQKENIIDESGMPKERFSAEFPKEGPSILRIQQVVRGDSAAYFCASSTLGWPRETQYFGPGTRLLVL.